The 7 T cell receptor beta chains presented below share a single source sample, sequenced in a study of blood T cell repertoires in COVID-19. Libraries were prepared by immunoSEQ multiplex PCR; TCRdb keeps only in-frame clonotypes and omits some of them. The sample has approximately 280,000 clones; roughly 90% are singletons. Sequencing input: peripheral blood. These receptors originate from a woman between 25 and 40 years old with COVID-19, enrolled during active disease.

This sequence joins TRBV2 and TRBJ1-1; 7 positions match TRBD1. The V gene's germline CDR1 is SNHLY and CDR2 FYNNEI. The V segment lost 8 bases and the J segment 1 base; nucleotides outside the gene matches: 7. This CDR3 has 14 amino acids. CDR3 loop: CASPRQGKNTEAFF. CDR3 bases: TGTGCCAGCCCCAGACAGGGAAAGAACACTGAAGCTTTCTTT.

This chain joins TRBV5-1 and TRBJ2-1, with TRBD2 matching over 11 bases. V gave up 2 bases and J gave up 8 bases; unmatched junction bases: 9. This CDR3 contains 16 residues. From germline, CDR1 is SGHRS and CDR2 YFSETQ. For the CDR3, the DNA is TGCGCCAGCAGCTTTAACCCTAGCGGGAGGTTGTATGAGCAGTTCTTC. The encoded protein is CASSFNPSGRLYEQFF.

The rearrangement links TRBV10-3 to TRBJ1-4; perhaps TRBD1 as D (5 bases). This CDR3 is built from 18 residues. Trimming stripped 0 bases from V and 5 bases from J, with 19 bases between. The germline CDR1 and CDR2 sequences are ENHRY and SYGVKD. CDR3 in amino acids: CAISESWQAKGANEKLFF. In DNA, the CDR3 is TGTGCCATCAGTGAGTCCTGGCAGGCCAAAGGGGCAAATGAAAAACTGTTTTTT.

V and J are TRBV27 and TRBJ1-1, with a weak D call TRBD1 (5 bases). Trimming shortened V by 3 bases and J by 3 bases, and 11 bases separated the two germline ends. CDR1 and CDR2 (germline): MNHEY, SMNVEV (reference sequence). CDR3 length equals 14 residues. CDR3 sequence reads: CASSFVPGYTEAFF. The CDR3 nucleotides are TGTGCCAGCAGTTTTGTTCCAGGGTACACTGAAGCTTTCTTT.

The rearrangement joins TRBV30 to TRBJ2-5; 12 bases line up with TRBD2. Trimming cost V 4 bases and J 5 bases; bases outside gene matches: 8. Germline V CDR1 and CDR2: GTSNPN, SVGIG (reference sequence). CDR3 length equals 15 residues. CDR3 DNA: TGTGCCTGGACCGCGACTAGCGGGAGCAGGGAGACCCAGTACTTC. Translation gives CAWTATSGSRETQYF.

The J gene is TRBJ2-3, the V gene TRBV18, with TRBD1 as a possible D gene (6 bases). The CDR3 is 17 residues long. From germline, CDR1 is KGHSH and CDR2 LQKENI. The germline V and J ends were trimmed by 2 bases and 0 bases, with 15 bases remaining between them. This CDR3 reads CASSPRGQGLSTDTQYF. The CDR3 region has the DNA TGTGCCAGCTCACCAAGGGGACAAGGCCTTAGCACAGATACGCAGTATTTT. The entire variable domain, with the rest obtained from reference TRBV18 and TRBJ2-3, is as follows: NAGVMQNPRHLVRRRGQEARLRCSPMKGHSHVYWYRQLPEEGLKFMVYLQKENIIDESGMPKERFSAEFPKEGPSILRIQQVVRGDSAAYFCASSPRGQGLSTDTQYFGPGTRLTVL.

The gene calls are TRBV7-9 and TRBJ2-3; 8 bases align to TRBD2. Germline V gene lookup returns CDR1 SEHNR and CDR2 FQNEAQ (reference sequence). V trimming: 5 bases; J trimming: 4 bases; junction bases outside the gene matches: 8. The CDR3 spans 15 residues. DNA of the CDR3: TGTGCCAGCAGCCTGAGCGGGAGCCAGGCAGATACGCAGTATTTT. This gives the protein CASSLSGSQADTQYF.